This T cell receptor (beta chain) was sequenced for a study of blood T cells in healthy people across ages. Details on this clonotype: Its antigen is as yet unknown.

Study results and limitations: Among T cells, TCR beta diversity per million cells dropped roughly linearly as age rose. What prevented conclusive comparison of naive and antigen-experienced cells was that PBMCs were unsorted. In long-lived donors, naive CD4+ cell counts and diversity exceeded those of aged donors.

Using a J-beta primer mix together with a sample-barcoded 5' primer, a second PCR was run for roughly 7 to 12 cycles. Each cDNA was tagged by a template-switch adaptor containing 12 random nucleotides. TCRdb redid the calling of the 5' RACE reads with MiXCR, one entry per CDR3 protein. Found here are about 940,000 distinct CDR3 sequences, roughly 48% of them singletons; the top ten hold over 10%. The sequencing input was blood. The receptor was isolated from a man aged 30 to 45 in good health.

CDR3 nucleotide sequence: TGTGCCAGCGACAACAGGGCTGGGGCCAACGTCCTGACTTTC. As protein: CASDNRAGANVLTF. This chain uses TRBV7-9 with TRBJ2-6; D may be TRBD1 (6 bases). Looked up from germline, CDR1 is SEHNR and CDR2 is FQNEAQ (reference sequence). This CDR3 is built from 14 residues. The V end was cut by 8 bases, the J end by 2 bases, with 10 bases between.